The entry below describes one T cell receptor beta chain. The record originates from a study of blood T cell repertoires in COVID-19. Study information: Some COVID-19 samples were acute and others convalescent; all came from the United States, Italy and Spain. T cells, B-cell-depleted T cells, or PBMCs provided the cDNA or gDNA that served as material.

Methods used by the authors: By means of reference gene primer amplification, nucleated cell counts were estimated. Produced via immunoSEQ multiplex PCR; TCRdb's table is partial and in-frame only. D and trimming come from the DNA, and the V and J calls and clone size come from that table. The sample carries some 150,000 clones, roughly 88% recorded once. The origin of this receptor is a woman aged 45-65 years in a cohort sampled during active or convalescent COVID-19. Sequences were obtained from peripheral blood.

The CDR3 nucleotides are TGTGCCAGCAGCTTAGGCGCGGCGGGAAACACCATATATTTT. This codes for CASSLGAAGNTIYF. The chain has TRBV7-9 and TRBJ1-3; D remains unclear. Trimming took off 1 base at V and 4 bases at J, with 8 bases between the two ends. The CDR3 sequence is 14 residues long. Per the germline V gene, CDR1 is SEHNR and CDR2 is FQNEAQ (reference sequence).